These 8 T cell receptor beta chains came from one sample sequenced in a study of T cell responses to AZD1222 COVID-19 vaccine. Here immunoSEQ multiplex PCR was the method, and the copy in TCRdb shows in-frame clones only, minus some. The sample has roughly 50,000 clones, about 89% seen once. The starting material was peripheral blood, obtained 28 days after the second AZD1222 dose. These receptors were collected from an adult who received the AZD1222 COVID-19 vaccine.

The rearrangement joins TRBV5-1 to TRBJ2-3; TRBD1 matches at 7 bases. In germline, CDR1 is SGHRS, CDR2 YFSETQ. The CDR3 has 13 residues. Germline trimming cut 1 base from V and 5 bases from J; bases unmatched to any gene: 1. CDR3 nucleotides: TGCGCCAGCAGCTTGAGGACAGGAGATACGCAGTATTTT. Translated, it gives CASSLRTGDTQYF.

The CDR3 DNA reads TGTGCCAGCAGCCCGGGACAGGGGGTAACGTACTTCTCCTACAATGAGCAGTTCTTC. It yields the protein CASSPGQGVTYFSYNEQFF. The V gene is TRBV27, the J gene TRBJ2-1; 11 bases agree with TRBD1. This CDR3 has 19 residues. Germline V gives CDR1 MNHEY, CDR2 SMNVEV (reference sequence). With V trimmed by 6 bases and J by 0 bases, 13 bases remained unmatched.

The chain couples TRBV7-2 to TRBJ2-1; 8 nucleotides agree with TRBD2. V lost 5 bases to trimming and J lost 9 bases; unmatched junction nucleotides: 15. Germline V lookup: CDR1 SGHTA, CDR2 FQGNSA. The CDR3 is 16 residues long. In DNA, the CDR3 is TGTGCCAGCAGCCCGGGGGGACTAGTGCGCCTTGGTGAGCAGTTCTTC. This codes for CASSPGGLVRLGEQFF.

The chain carries TRBV7-9 and TRBJ2-2; D possibly corresponds to TRBD2 (6 bases). Germline CDR1 and CDR2: SEHNR and FQNEAQ (reference sequence). The CDR3 loop spans 16 amino acids. Trimming removed 4 bases from V and 2 bases from J, with 14 bases in between. CDR3 residues: CASSWLGGGNTGELFF. The CDR3 DNA is TGTGCCAGCAGCTGGTTGGGGGGAGGCAACACCGGGGAGCTGTTTTTT.

The rearrangement uses TRBV20-1 and TRBJ2-7; maybe TRBD1 (5 bases). This CDR3 comprises 11 residues. Germline CDR1 is DFQATT and CDR2 is SNEGSKA (reference sequence). V was clipped by 6 bases and J by 4 bases, with 10 bases between them. The DNA of the CDR3 is TGCAGTGCGTATCAGGGATACGAGCAGTACTTC. Its protein product is CSAYQGYEQYF.

The V and J genes are TRBV7-2 and TRBJ2-4, with 14 bases that match TRBD2. The CDR3 has 14 residues. The J segment lost 13 bases and the V segment lost 3 bases, leaving 5 bases of the junction unmatched. Germline-derived CDR1 and CDR2 are SGHTA and FQGNSA. The CDR3 is CASSFGLAGGPQYF. CDR3 DNA: TGTGCCAGCAGCTTCGGACTAGCGGGGGGTCCACAGTACTTC.

V is TRBV21-1 and J is TRBJ1-6; the DNA was not compared with TRBD1, the D call given in the table. TRBV21-1 is an annotated pseudogene. The CDR3 covers 15 residues. CDR3 DNA sequence: TGTGCCAGCATCGGCCGACAGGGGGCCAGAGAGCCCCTCCACTTT. Its translation is CASIGRQGAREPLHF.

The V call is TRBV11-2, the J call TRBJ2-1; a possible D gene is TRBD2 (5 bases). The V gene lost 0 bases and the J gene lost 9 bases, with 9 bases spanning the gap. Germline loops: CDR1 SGHAT, CDR2 FQNNGV. There are 13 residues in the CDR3. CDR3: CASSLDRRGEQFF. The CDR3 coding sequence is TGTGCCAGCAGCTTAGATCGACGGGGTGAGCAGTTCTTC.